Following are 7 T cell receptor beta chains from one sample sequenced in a study of T cell responses to AZD1222 COVID-19 vaccine. Clones were read by immunoSEQ multiplex PCR, and TCRdb kept only the in-frame ones, dropping some. The data contain fewer than 120,000 clones, just under 95% of them singletons. The sample in question was peripheral blood, obtained on day 0 of AZD1222 vaccination. The origin of the receptors is an adult in good health.

The rearrangement uses TRBV6-1 and TRBJ2-3; TRBD2 is a possible D gene (6 bases). Germline CDR1 and CDR2: MNHNS and SASEGT. The CDR3 runs 16 residues. Trimming took 3 bases from V and 2 from J, leaving 15 bases between them. CDR3 nucleotides: TGTGCCAGCAGTGATCGGGTAGCGGAATACACAGATACGCAGTATTTT. It codes for CASSDRVAEYTDTQYF.

This chain connects TRBV30 to TRBJ2-2; D could derive from TRBD1 or TRBD2 (5 bases each). The V and J ends lost 2 bases and 1 base respectively, with 14 bases between them. Per the germline V gene, CDR1 is GTSNPN and CDR2 is SVGIG (reference sequence). CDR3 length: 16 amino acids. CDR3 bases: TGTGCCTGGAGTCCTCCTAGGGGACGGAACACCGGGGAGCTGTTTTTT. It codes for CAWSPPRGRNTGELFF.

The chain uses TRBV27 and TRBJ2-6, with TRBD1 identical over 7 bases. The CDR3 runs 15 residues. CDR1 is MNHEY, CDR2 SMNVEV, per germline (reference sequence). Unmatched junction bases numbered 8, after V lost 10 bases and J lost 2 bases. CDR3 sequence reads: CATRQGQPGANVLTF. The CDR3, as DNA: TGTGCCACCCGACAGGGACAACCTGGGGCCAACGTCCTGACTTTC. Using reference TRBV27 and TRBJ2-6 for the parts outside the CDR3, the full variable domain is EAQVTQNPRYLITVTGKKLTVTCSQNMNHEYMSWYRQDPGLGLRQIYYSMNVEVTDKGDVPEGYKVSRKEKRNFPLILESPSPNQTSLYFCATRQGQPGANVLTFGAGSRLTVL.

CDR3 amino acids: CASSLQGQSKQFF. The CDR3 DNA follows: TGTGCCAGCAGTTTACAGGGGCAGTCCAAGCAGTTCTTC. The V call is TRBV28, the J call TRBJ2-1; maybe TRBD1 (6 bases). Trimming removed 2 bases at V and 11 bases at J, with 13 bases between. The germline gives CDR1 MDHEN, CDR2 SYDVKM. This CDR3 is built from 13 residues.

The V gene is TRBV2, the J gene TRBJ2-1; 12 bases are a match to TRBD1. V shed 6 bases and J 5 bases; nucleotides not matched to a gene: 2. CDR1 SNHLY and CDR2 FYNNEI come from the germline V gene. This CDR3 contains 14 residues. CDR3: CASSRDRGHNEQFF. CDR3 sequence (DNA): TGTGCCAGCAGCCGGGACAGGGGGCACAATGAGCAGTTCTTC. Full variable domain (rest looked up from reference TRBV2 and TRBJ2-1): EPEVTQTPSHQVTQMGQEVILRCVPISNHLYFYWYRQILGQKVEFLVSFYNNEISEKSEIFDDQFSVERPDGSNFTLKIRSTKLEDSAMYFCASSRDRGHNEQFFGPGTRLTVL.

This clone was recorded only once. The CDR3, as DNA: TGTGCCAGCACGGCGGGGACGAACACCGGGGAGCTGTTTTTT. Amino acid sequence: CASTAGTNTGELFF. V and J are TRBV13 and TRBJ2-2, with D possibly being TRBD2 (6 bases). The CDR3 contains 14 residues. The V end was cut by 7 bases, the J end by 0 bases, with 9 bases between. Germline CDR1 and CDR2: PRHDT and FYEKMQ (reference sequence).

The chain has TRBV6-5 and TRBJ1-3; 8 bases fit TRBD1. The CDR3 runs 13 residues. V was clipped by 7 bases and J by 4 bases; unmatched bases: 3. CDR1 is MNHEY and CDR2 is SVGAGI in the germline V gene. CDR3 nucleotide sequence: TGTGCCAGCAACCGGGACAGGGGAAACACCATATATTTT. Translating it yields CASNRDRGNTIYF.